This TCR beta chain was sequenced for a study of OX40 agonist ivuxolimab in advanced cancers. Study details: Patients received ivuxolimab, an agonistic anti-OX40 (CD134) antibody. People who had prior anti-PD-1, anti-PD-L1 or anti-CTLA-4 therapy could take part, and around 43% had some. Findings of the study overall: The CD4+ and CD8+ T cells in the blood had expanded clonally by week 6 at 0.1 to 3.0 mg/kg.

With regard to this clone: Antigen: not known.

Profiled with immunoSEQ multiplex PCR; TCRdb holds only in-frame clones, not every one. This sample has approximately 96,000 clones, with 90% found just once. With 6 bases clipped from V and 4 bases from J, the junction kept 9 bases outside the gene matches. CDR3 length: 17 amino acids. From germline, CDR1 is KGHSH and CDR2 LQKENI. This clonotype was obtained from an adult with an advanced solid tumor such as melanoma, head and neck, liver or kidney cancer. The sample here was CD4+ or CD8+ T cells sorted from blood, taken in a trial of the OX40 agonist ivuxolimab. The chain combines TRBV18 with TRBJ2-2; 12 nucleotides align to TRBD2. The CDR3 sequence: CASSPRTSGTGTGELFF. CDR3 bases: TGTGCCAGCTCCCCGAGGACTAGCGGGACTGGCACCGGGGAGCTGTTTTTT. Variable domain in full (rest from reference TRBV18 and TRBJ2-2): NAGVMQNPRHLVRRRGQEARLRCSPMKGHSHVYWYRQLPEEGLKFMVYLQKENIIDESGMPKERFSAEFPKEGPSILRIQQVVRGDSAAYFCASSPRTSGTGTGELFFGEGSRLTVL.